This T cell receptor beta chain was sequenced for a study of T cells in Graves' hyperthyroidism and ophthalmopathy. Findings and limits, study-wide: Blood also showed most of the thyroid clonotypes that were expanded above 0.001.

Template material for amplifying TCR beta CDR3 regions consisted of RNA transcripts. When the TCR CDR3 underwent first-round RT-PCR, the HTBI primer set was used. In TCRdb, the multiplex PCR reads were re-called with MiXCR into one record per CDR3 protein. The sample holds around 290,000 distinct CDR3 sequences; roughly 13% are singletons and the top ten take more than 7.5%. This CDR3 comprises 16 residues. Germline assignment: CDR1 SGHNT and CDR2 YYREEE (reference sequence). V lost 4 bases and J lost 4; bases outside the gene matches: 4. Clinical symptoms, serum thyroxine, TRAb, thyroid ultrasound and orbital computed tomography informed diagnoses. Blood from later-ophthalmopathy patients was taken at first hyperthyroidism diagnosis. This clonotype was observed a few times. What it binds is not known. A read error may be the cause here, since a much bigger clone is one base away.

The receptor was isolated from a woman aged 30 to 39 with Graves' hyperthyroidism that later progressed to Graves' ophthalmopathy. What was sequenced was blood. The J gene is TRBJ2-1, the V gene TRBV5-4, with 14 positions matching TRBD2. CDR3 DNA sequence: TGTGCCAGCAGCCCCGGGACTAGCGGGAGTTACAATGAGCAGTTCTTC. Protein: CASSPGTSGSYNEQFF.